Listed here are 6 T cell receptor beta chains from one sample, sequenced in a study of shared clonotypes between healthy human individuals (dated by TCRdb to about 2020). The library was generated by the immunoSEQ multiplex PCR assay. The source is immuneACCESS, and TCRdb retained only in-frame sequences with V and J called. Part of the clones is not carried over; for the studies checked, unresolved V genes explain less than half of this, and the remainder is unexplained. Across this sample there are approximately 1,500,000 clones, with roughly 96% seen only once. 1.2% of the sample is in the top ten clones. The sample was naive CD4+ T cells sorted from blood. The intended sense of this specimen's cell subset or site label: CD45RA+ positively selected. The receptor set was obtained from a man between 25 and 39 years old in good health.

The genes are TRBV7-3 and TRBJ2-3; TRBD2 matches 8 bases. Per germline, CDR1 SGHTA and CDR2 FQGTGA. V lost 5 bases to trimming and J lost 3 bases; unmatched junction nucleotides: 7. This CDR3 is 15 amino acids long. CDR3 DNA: TGTGCCAGCAGCCCATCGGGAGGGGGGACAGATACGCAGTATTTT. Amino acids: CASSPSGGGTDTQYF.

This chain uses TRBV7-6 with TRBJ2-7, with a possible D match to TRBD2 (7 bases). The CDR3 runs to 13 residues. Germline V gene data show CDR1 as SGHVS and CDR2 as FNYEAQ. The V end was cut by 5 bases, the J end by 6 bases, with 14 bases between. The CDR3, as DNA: TGTGCCAGCAGCATAGGACTAGGGGGCGAGCAGTACTTC. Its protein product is CASSIGLGGEQYF. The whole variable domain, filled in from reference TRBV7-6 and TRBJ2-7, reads GAGVSQSPRYKVTKRGQDVALRCDPISGHVSLYWYRQALGQGPEFLTYFNYEAQQDKSGLPNDRFSAERPEGSISTLTIQRTEQRDSAMYRCASSIGLGGEQYFGPGTRLTVT.

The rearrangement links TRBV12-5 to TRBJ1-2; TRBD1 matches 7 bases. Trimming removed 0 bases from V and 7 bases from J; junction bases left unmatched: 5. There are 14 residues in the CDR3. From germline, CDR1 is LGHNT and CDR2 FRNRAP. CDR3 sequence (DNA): TGTGCTAGTGGTTTGGTTGGGACAGCTAGTGGCTACACCTTC. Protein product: CASGLVGTASGYTF. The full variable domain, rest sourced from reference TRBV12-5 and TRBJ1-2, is DARVTQTPRHKVTEMGQEVTMRCQPILGHNTVFWYRQTMMQGLELLAYFRNRAPLDDSGMPKDRFSAEMPDATLATLKIQPSEPRDSAVYFCASGLVGTASGYTFGSGTRLTVV.

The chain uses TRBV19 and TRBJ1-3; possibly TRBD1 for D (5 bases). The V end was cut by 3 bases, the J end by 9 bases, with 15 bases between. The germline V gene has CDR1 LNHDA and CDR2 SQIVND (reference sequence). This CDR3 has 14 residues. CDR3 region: CASSIAMGLSTIYF. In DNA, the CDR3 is TGTGCCAGTAGTATCGCCATGGGACTGAGCACCATATATTTT.

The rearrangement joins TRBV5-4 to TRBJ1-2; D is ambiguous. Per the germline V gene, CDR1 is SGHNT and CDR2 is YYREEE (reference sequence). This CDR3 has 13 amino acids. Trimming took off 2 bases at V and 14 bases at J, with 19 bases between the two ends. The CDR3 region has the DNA TGTGCCAGCAGCTTAGGCAGGATAGAACCGTCGACCTTC. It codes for CASSLGRIEPSTF.

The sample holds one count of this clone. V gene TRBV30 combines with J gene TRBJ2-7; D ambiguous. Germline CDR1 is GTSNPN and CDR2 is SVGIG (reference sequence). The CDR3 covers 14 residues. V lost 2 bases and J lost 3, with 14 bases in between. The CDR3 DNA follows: TGTGCCTGGAGTTTCTCCCCGACTCACTACGAGCAGTACTTC. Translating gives CAWSFSPTHYEQYF.